The 7 T cell receptor beta chains given below trace back to one sample, sequenced in a study of blood T cell repertoires in COVID-19. Using immunoSEQ multiplex PCR, the repertoire was profiled, and TCRdb retains in-frame clones only, with some absent. The data show 200,000 to 250,000 clones, about 84% seen once. The sequencing sample was made of peripheral blood. These receptors originate from an elderly woman with COVID-19, enrolled during active disease.

The chain employs TRBV7-9 and TRBJ1-2; D might be TRBD1 (6 bases). CDR1 and CDR2 from the germline V gene are SEHNR and FQNEAQ (reference sequence). V was shortened by 7 bases and J by 5 bases, with 17 bases between the two germline ends. This CDR3 comprises 14 residues. Written as DNA, the CDR3 is TGTGCCAGCACCCTAGGGGGTGTCCGATATGGCTACACCTTC. Residues: CASTLGGVRYGYTF.

The J gene is TRBJ2-5, the V gene TRBV6-1, with D maybe TRBD1 (5 bases). The CDR3 is 14 residues long. Trimming shortened V by 4 bases and J by 0 bases, and 9 bases separated the two germline ends. Germline lookup yields CDR1 MNHNS and CDR2 SASEGT. Written as DNA, the CDR3 is TGTGCCAGCAGTGGGGCAGGGTACCAAGAGACCCAGTACTTC. Residues: CASSGAGYQETQYF.

The chain combines TRBV6-5 with TRBJ1-5, with TRBD1 as a possible D gene (5 bases). The CDR3 length is 14 residues. Germline V gene sequence: CDR1 MNHEY, CDR2 SVGAGI. Trimming left V 2 bases short and J 9 bases short, with 14 bases between. The CDR3 DNA reads TGTGCCAGCAGTTACGAAGGGGCCTCAAGGCCCCAGCATTTT. As protein: CASSYEGASRPQHF.

The V and J genes are TRBV27 and TRBJ1-4; weak D call: TRBD1 (5 bases). The germline gives CDR1 MNHEY, CDR2 SMNVEV (reference sequence). This CDR3 region has 13 residues. V shed 6 bases and J shed 3 bases, with 8 bases lying between them. CDR3 loop: CASRGRANEKLFF. CDR3 sequence (DNA): TGTGCCAGCAGGGGCAGGGCTAATGAAAAACTGTTTTTT.

The chain is built from TRBV2 and TRBJ1-4; possible D gene TRBD1, 5 bases. There are 14 residues in the CDR3. V was shortened by 5 bases and J by 6 bases, with 13 bases between the two germline ends. The germline gives CDR1 SNHLY, CDR2 FYNNEI. Here the CDR3 reads CASSMQGVDEKLFF. In DNA, the CDR3 is TGTGCCAGCAGTATGCAGGGTGTAGATGAAAAACTGTTTTTT.

This clone was seen a handful of times. This chain links TRBV21-1 with TRBJ1-5. TRBV21-1 counts as a pseudogene. CDR3 length: 19 residues. The CDR3 sequence is CASSKSARRLTASNQPQHF. The CDR3 nucleotides are TGTGCCAGCAGCAAATCCGCGAGGCGCCTGACCGCCAGCAATCAGCCCCAGCATTTT.

The chain has TRBV9 and TRBJ1-4; perhaps TRBD1 as D (6 bases). V lost 0 bases, J lost 0 bases, and 9 bases lay in between. CDR1 and CDR2 from the germline V gene are SGDLS and YYNGEE. This CDR3 is 16 amino acids long. CDR3 sequence reads: CASSVGQVATNEKLFF. CDR3 sequence (DNA): TGTGCCAGCAGCGTAGGACAGGTTGCAACTAATGAAAAACTGTTTTTT.